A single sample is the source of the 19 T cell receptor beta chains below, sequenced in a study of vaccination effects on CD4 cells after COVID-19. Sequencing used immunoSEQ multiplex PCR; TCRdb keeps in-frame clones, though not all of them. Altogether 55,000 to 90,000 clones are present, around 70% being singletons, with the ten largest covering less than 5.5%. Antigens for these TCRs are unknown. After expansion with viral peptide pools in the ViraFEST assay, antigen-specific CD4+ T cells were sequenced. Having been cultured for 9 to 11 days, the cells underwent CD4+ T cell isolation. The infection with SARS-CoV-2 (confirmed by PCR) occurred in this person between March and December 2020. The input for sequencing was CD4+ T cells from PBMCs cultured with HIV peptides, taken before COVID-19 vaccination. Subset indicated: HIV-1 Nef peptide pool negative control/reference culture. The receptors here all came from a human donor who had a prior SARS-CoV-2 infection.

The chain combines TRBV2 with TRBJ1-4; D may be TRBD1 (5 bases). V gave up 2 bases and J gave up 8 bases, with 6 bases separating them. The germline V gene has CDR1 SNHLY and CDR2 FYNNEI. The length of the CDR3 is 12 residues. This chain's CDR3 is CASSERGEKLFF. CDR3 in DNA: TGTGCCAGCAGTGAAAGGGGCGAAAAACTGTTTTTT.

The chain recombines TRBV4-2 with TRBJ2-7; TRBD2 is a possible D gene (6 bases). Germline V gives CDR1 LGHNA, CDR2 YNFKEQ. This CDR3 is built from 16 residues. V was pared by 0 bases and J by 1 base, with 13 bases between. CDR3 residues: CASSQDKGRESYEQYF. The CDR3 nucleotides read TGTGCCAGCAGCCAAGATAAGGGACGGGAGTCCTACGAGCAGTACTTC.

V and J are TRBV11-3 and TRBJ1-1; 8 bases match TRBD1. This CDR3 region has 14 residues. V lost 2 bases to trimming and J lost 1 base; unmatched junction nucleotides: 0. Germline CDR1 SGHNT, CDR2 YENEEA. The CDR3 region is CASSLTGGNTEAFF. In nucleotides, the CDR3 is TGTGCCAGCAGCTTAACAGGGGGGAACACTGAAGCTTTCTTT. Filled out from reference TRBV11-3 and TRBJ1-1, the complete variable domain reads EAGVVQSPRYKIIEKKQPVAFWCNPISGHNTLYWYLQNLGQGPELLIRYENEEAVDDSQLPKDRFSAERLKGVDSTLKIQPAELGDSAVYLCASSLTGGNTEAFFGQGTRLTVV.

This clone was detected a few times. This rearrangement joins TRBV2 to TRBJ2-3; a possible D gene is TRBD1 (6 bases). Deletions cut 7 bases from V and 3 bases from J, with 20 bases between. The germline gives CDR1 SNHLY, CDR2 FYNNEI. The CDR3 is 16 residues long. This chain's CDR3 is CASTHRLLRGTDTQYF. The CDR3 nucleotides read TGTGCCAGCACCCATCGGCTTCTAAGGGGGACAGATACGCAGTATTTT.

The CDR3: CAWRPRTGFGYNSPLHF. In DNA form, the CDR3 reads TGTGCCTGGAGACCGCGGACAGGATTCGGATATAATTCACCCCTCCACTTT. The chain employs TRBV30 and TRBJ1-6, with 7 nucleotides matching TRBD1. The CDR3 contains 17 residues. Germline CDR1 and CDR2: GTSNPN and SVGIG (reference sequence). Germline trimming cut 3 bases from V and 4 bases from J; bases unmatched to any gene: 12.

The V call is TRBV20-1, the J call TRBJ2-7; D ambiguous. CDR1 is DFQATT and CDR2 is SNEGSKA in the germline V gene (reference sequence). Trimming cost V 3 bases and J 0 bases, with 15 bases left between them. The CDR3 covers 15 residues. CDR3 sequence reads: CSASGIKAFSYEQYF. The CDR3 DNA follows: TGCAGTGCTAGTGGGATAAAGGCATTCTCCTACGAGCAGTACTTC.

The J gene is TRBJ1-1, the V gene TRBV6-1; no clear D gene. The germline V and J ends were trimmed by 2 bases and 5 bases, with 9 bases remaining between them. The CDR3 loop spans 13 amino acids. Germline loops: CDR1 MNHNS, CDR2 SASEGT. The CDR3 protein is CASSELGWTEAFF. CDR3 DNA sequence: TGTGCCAGCAGTGAACTGGGATGGACTGAAGCTTTCTTT.

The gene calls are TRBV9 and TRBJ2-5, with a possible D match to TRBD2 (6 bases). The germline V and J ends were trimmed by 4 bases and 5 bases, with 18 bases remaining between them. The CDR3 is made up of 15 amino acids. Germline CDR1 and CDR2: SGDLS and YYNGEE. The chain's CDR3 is CASSRVARRVETQYF. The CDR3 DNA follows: TGTGCCAGCAGCAGAGTCGCTAGGAGGGTGGAGACCCAGTACTTC. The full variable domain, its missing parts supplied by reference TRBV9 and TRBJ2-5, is DSGVTQTPKHLITATGQRVTLRCSPRSGDLSVYWYQQSLDQGLQFLIQYYNGEERAKGNILERFSAQQFPDLHSELNLSSLELGDSALYFCASSRVARRVETQYFGPGTRLLVL.

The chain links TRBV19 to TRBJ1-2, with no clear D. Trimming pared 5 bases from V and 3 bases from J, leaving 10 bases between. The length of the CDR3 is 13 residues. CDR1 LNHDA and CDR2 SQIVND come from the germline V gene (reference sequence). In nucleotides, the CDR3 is TGTGCCAGTAGTGTCGACACTTACTATGGCTACACCTTC. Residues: CASSVDTYYGYTF. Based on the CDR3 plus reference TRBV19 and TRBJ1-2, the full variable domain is DGGITQSPKYLFRKEGQNVTLSCEQNLNHDAMYWYRQDPGQGLRLIYYSQIVNDFQKGDIAEGYSVSREKKESFPLTVTSAQKNPTAFYLCASSVDTYYGYTFGSGTRLTVV.

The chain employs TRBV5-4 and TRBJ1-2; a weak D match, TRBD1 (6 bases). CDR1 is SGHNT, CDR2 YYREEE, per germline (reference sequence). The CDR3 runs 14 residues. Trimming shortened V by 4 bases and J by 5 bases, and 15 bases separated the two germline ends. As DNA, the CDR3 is TGTGCCAGCAGCATTACCTCAGGGGAGTATGGCTACACCTTC. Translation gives CASSITSGEYGYTF.

CDR3 bases: TGTGCCAGCTCACCAGGGCAGGACCATTCCTACAATGAGCAGTTCTTC. Its protein product is CASSPGQDHSYNEQFF. The V call is TRBV18, the J call TRBJ2-1; D gene ambiguous. The length of the CDR3 is 16 residues. Germline CDR1 and CDR2: KGHSH and LQKENI. Trimming took off 2 bases at V and 1 base at J, with 12 bases between the two ends.

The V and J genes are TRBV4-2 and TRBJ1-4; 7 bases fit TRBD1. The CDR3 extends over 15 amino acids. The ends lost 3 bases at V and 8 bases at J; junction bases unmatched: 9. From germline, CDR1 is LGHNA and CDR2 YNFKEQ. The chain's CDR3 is CASSHLGDREEKLFF. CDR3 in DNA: TGTGCCAGCAGCCACCTTGGGGACAGAGAGGAAAAACTGTTTTTT.

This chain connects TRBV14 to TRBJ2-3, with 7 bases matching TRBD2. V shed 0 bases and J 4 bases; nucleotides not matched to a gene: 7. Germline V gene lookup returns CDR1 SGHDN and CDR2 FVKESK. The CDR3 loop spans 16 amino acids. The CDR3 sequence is CASSQDRGLGSDTQYF. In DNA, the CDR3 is TGTGCCAGCAGCCAAGACCGAGGACTAGGGTCAGATACGCAGTATTTT.

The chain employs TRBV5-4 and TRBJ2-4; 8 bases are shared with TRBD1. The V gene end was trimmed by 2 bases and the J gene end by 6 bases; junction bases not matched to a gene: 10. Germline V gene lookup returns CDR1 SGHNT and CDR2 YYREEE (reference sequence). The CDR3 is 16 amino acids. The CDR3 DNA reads TGTGCCAGCAGCTTTGGTCAGCGGACAGGGTTAAACATTCAGTACTTC. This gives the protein CASSFGQRTGLNIQYF.

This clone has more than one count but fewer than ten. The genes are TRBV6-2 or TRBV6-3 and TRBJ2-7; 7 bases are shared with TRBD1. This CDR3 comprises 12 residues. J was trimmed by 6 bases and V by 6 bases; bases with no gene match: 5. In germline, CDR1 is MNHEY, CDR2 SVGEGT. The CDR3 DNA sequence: TGTGCCAGCAGCCTCACAGGGGTCGAGCAGTACTTC. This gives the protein CASSLTGVEQYF.

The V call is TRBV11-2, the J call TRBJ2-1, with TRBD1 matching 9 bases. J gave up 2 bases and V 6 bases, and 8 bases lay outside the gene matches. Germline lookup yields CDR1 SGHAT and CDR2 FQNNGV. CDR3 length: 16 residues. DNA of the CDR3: TGTGCCAGCAGAAACATCCGGGACAGGGCCTACAATGAGCAGTTCTTC. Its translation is CASRNIRDRAYNEQFF.

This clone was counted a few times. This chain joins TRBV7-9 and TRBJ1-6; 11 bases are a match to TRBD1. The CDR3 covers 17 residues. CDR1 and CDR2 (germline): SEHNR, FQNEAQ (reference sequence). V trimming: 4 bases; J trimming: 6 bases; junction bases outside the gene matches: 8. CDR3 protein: CASSSWGQGVSNSPLHF. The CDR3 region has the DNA TGTGCCAGCAGCTCGTGGGGACAGGGGGTGAGTAATTCACCCCTCCACTTT.

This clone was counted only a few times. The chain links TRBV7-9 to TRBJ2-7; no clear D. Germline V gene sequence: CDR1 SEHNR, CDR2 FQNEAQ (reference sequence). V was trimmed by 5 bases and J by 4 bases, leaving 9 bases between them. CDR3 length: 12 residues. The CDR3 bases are TGTGCCAGCAGCCCATCCGTATACGAGCAGTACTTC. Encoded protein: CASSPSVYEQYF.

The CDR3 sequence: CASSVGQGQEQFF. CDR3 DNA: TGTGCCAGCAGCGTAGGACAGGGACAGGAGCAGTTCTTC. The J gene is TRBJ2-1, the V gene TRBV9; 7 positions match TRBD1. The germline gives CDR1 SGDLS, CDR2 YYNGEE. V lost 0 bases and J lost 10; bases outside the gene matches: 4. This CDR3 is built from 13 residues.